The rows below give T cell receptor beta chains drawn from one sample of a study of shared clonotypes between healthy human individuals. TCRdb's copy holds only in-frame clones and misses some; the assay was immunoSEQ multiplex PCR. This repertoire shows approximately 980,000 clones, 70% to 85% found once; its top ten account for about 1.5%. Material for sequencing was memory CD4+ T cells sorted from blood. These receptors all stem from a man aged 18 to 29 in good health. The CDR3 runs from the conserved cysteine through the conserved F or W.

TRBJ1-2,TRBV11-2,CASSLSGRSGYGYTF
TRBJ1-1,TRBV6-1,CASRLLGTEAFF
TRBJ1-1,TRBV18,CASSPRRTGGSTEAFF
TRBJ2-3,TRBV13,CASSRALPGGPLTDTQYF
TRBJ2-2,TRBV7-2,CASSSVSFTGELFF
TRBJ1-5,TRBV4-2,CASSQLGVKSNQPQHF
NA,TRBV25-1,CASRSDRAVGYEQYF
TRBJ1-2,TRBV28,CASSLPAGLVQHGYTF
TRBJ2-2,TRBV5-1,CASSQQGQKNTGELFF
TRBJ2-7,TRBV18,CASSPRVTGDEQYF
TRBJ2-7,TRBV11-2,CASSLSGVGEQYF
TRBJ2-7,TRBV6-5,CASSYLRSYEQYF
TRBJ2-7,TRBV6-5,CASRPAGSSYEQYF
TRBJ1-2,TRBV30,CAWGNLGSGFF
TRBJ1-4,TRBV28,CASQLFNEKLFF
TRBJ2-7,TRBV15,CATSRELGSYEQYF
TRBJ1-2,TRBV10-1,CASSESTAPSYGYTF
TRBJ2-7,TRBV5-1,CASSLVRTDNSYEQYF
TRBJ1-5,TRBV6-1,CASSEAEKGPQHF
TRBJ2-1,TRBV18,CASSPPGPYNEQFF
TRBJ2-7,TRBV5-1,CASSSRLAGSYEQYF
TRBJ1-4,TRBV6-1,CASYEHSAGFEKLFF
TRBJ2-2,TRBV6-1,CASTGRGNTGELFF
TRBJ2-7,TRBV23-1,CASKGPPRDRGYEQYF
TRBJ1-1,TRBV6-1,CASSEARTWGASTEAFF
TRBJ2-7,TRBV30,CAWTPGRLEQYF
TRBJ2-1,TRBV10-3,CAISGATSGGGNEQFF
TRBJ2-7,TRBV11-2,CASSSRTLSYEQYF
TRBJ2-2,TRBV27,CASRSRTGELFF